The clone carrying this TCR beta chain was observed once. The antigen is undetermined. The CDR3 is 16 residues long. Germline V CDR1 and CDR2: SGHTA, FQGNSA. The junction had 8 bases not matched to a gene; V was cut back by 5 bases and J by 2 bases. Per sorted-subset replicate PCR, input was approximately 200 ng DNA, representing around 28,000 T cell genomes. This table comes from immunoSEQ multiplex PCR, and its TCRdb copy is limited to in-frame clones, with some not included. The data contain over 2 million clones, roughly 90% of them seen just once; the ten biggest clones take up approximately 0.4%. The data are from a study of shared clonotypes between healthy human individuals. Study-wide background: There were three CD4 naive, three CD4 memory, two CD8 naive and one CD8 memory plates per donor.

Findings and caveats of the study: Several donors shared around 5% of their naive CD4 clonotypes. The represented genetic and exposure-history diversity was limited by the small number of donors.

The chain combines TRBV7-2 with TRBJ2-1; 8 bases line up with TRBD2. The sequence derives from a young man in good health. Some clones in this sample may be carry-over from other donors' samples. Sequencing was carried out using naive CD4+ T cells from PBMCs. Subset here: CD45RA+ positively selected. Here the CDR3 reads CASSPAGGGPYNEQFF. In nucleotides, the CDR3 is TGTGCCAGCAGCCCGGCGGGGGGAGGGCCCTACAATGAGCAGTTCTTC.